What follows are 13 T cell receptor beta chains derived from one specimen sequenced in a study of OX40 agonist ivuxolimab in advanced cancers. Sequencing used immunoSEQ multiplex PCR; TCRdb keeps in-frame clones, though not all of them. This table holds approximately 49,000 clones, 85% found once. The input for sequencing was CD4+ or CD8+ T cells sorted from blood, taken in a trial of the OX40 agonist ivuxolimab. Every receptor here comes from an adult with an advanced solid tumor such as melanoma, head and neck, liver or kidney cancer.

The chain carries TRBV19 and TRBJ2-1; 8 bases are a match to TRBD2. The V gene's germline CDR1 is LNHDA and CDR2 SQIVND (reference sequence). There are 14 residues in the CDR3. The junction had 9 bases not matched to a gene; V was cut back by 7 bases and J by 7 bases. The CDR3, as DNA: TGTGCCAGTAAGGCGAGTGCGGGGGGTAATGAGCAGTTCTTC. Amino acid sequence: CASKASAGGNEQFF.

The genes are TRBV25-1 and TRBJ2-5; possible D gene TRBD2, 5 bases. Per germline, CDR1 MGHDK and CDR2 SYGVNS. The V end lost 4 bases, the J end lost 1 base, and 7 bases lay between the germline ends. This CDR3 is built from 13 residues. The CDR3 reads CASSADFQETQYF. In DNA form, the CDR3 reads TGTGCCAGCAGTGCGGACTTCCAAGAGACCCAGTACTTC.

The V gene is TRBV4-3, the J gene TRBJ1-2; 10 nucleotides match TRBD1. Germline CDR1 reads LGHNA; CDR2 reads YSLEER. V dropped 4 bases and J dropped 4; count of bases not matched to a gene: 3. The CDR3 consists of 14 residues. CDR3 amino acids: CASSPDRGPYGYTF. DNA for the CDR3: TGCGCCAGCAGCCCAGACAGGGGGCCCTATGGCTACACCTTC.

The rearrangement uses TRBV11-3 and TRBJ2-1; 12 bases fit TRBD2. The CDR3 has 15 amino acids. J was trimmed by 5 bases and V by 5 bases; bases with no gene match: 4. The germline gives CDR1 SGHNT, CDR2 YENEEA. DNA for the CDR3: TGTGCCAGCAGCCCACTAGCGGGGGGAAACAATGAGCAGTTCTTC. It encodes CASSPLAGGNNEQFF. The entire variable domain, with the rest obtained from reference TRBV11-3 and TRBJ2-1, is as follows: EAGVVQSPRYKIIEKKQPVAFWCNPISGHNTLYWYLQNLGQGPELLIRYENEEAVDDSQLPKDRFSAERLKGVDSTLKIQPAELGDSAVYLCASSPLAGGNNEQFFGPGTRLTVL.

J is TRBJ2-2 and V is TRBV5-5, with D perhaps given as TRBD1 or TRBD2 (5 bases each). The germline V gene has CDR1 SGHKS and CDR2 YYEKEE (reference sequence). Trimming took off 5 bases at V and 5 bases at J, with 13 bases between the two ends. The CDR3 covers 14 residues. This CDR3 is CASRPDWGTGELFF. As DNA, the CDR3 is TGTGCCAGCAGACCAGATTGGGGGACCGGGGAGCTGTTTTTT.

This rearrangement joins TRBV28 to TRBJ2-2; D is possibly TRBD1 or TRBD2 (6 bases each). Per the germline V gene, CDR1 is MDHEN and CDR2 is SYDVKM. V lost 2 bases and J 5 bases, leaving 9 bases between the germline ends. The CDR3 is 14 residues long. In DNA, the CDR3 is TGTGCCAGCAGTTTAGAGGGGGGAACCGGGGAGCTGTTTTTT. It translates to CASSLEGGTGELFF.

The chain is built from TRBV7-9 and TRBJ2-3; 9 positions agree with TRBD2. This CDR3 spans 14 amino acids. The germline V gene has CDR1 SEHNR and CDR2 FQNEAQ (reference sequence). As DNA, the CDR3 is TGTGCGACCCCGCAGCGGGGGGCCACAGATACGCAGTATTTT. This translates into CATPQRGATDTQYF.

The chain combines TRBV19 with TRBJ1-4; D unresolved. Germline V gives CDR1 LNHDA, CDR2 SQIVND (reference sequence). Deletions cut 3 bases from V and 0 bases from J, with 17 bases between. This CDR3 is built from 18 residues. DNA of the CDR3: TGTGCCAGTAGTATCCCCTGGCAGTTGAAACCAACTAATGAAAAACTGTTTTTT. This encodes CASSIPWQLKPTNEKLFF.

The chain uses TRBV19 and TRBJ1-1, with D maybe TRBD1 (6 bases). Trimming stripped 3 bases from V and 5 bases from J, with 7 bases between. Germline V gives CDR1 LNHDA, CDR2 SQIVND (reference sequence). The length of the CDR3 is 12 residues. The chain's CDR3 is CASSMGTTEAFF. The CDR3 bases are TGTGCCAGTAGTATGGGGACAACTGAAGCTTTCTTT.

This clone turned up a few times. This chain links TRBV6-6 with TRBJ1-2; D is unresolved. Germline CDR1 reads MNHNY; CDR2 reads SVGAGI (reference sequence). There are 14 residues in the CDR3. The ends were cut back, 2 bases at V and 1 base at J, with 8 bases in the middle. The CDR3 nucleotides are TGTGCCAGCAGTTACCCTGGCCTTAACTATGGCTACACCTTC. Protein sequence: CASSYPGLNYGYTF.

This clone was counted ten times or more. This chain uses TRBV2 with TRBJ1-2; D is possibly TRBD1 (5 bases). CDR1 SNHLY and CDR2 FYNNEI come from the germline V gene. The V end lost 5 bases, the J end lost 1 base, and 8 bases lay between the germline ends. CDR3 size: 13 residues. The CDR3 sequence: CASSPRVNYGYTF. The CDR3 bases are TGTGCCAGCAGTCCCAGGGTTAACTATGGCTACACCTTC.

V and J are TRBV4-3 and TRBJ1-2, with a possible D match to TRBD1 (6 bases). The V end lost 0 bases, the J end lost 2 bases, and 10 bases lay between the germline ends. The germline CDR1 and CDR2 sequences are LGHNA and YSLEER. The CDR3 loop spans 15 amino acids. CDR3 DNA sequence: TGCGCCAGCAGCCAAGAGGCAGGGGTAAACTATGGCTACACCTTC. It specifies CASSQEAGVNYGYTF.

This clone has only one observation. This rearrangement joins TRBV5-4 to TRBJ2-1; either TRBD1 or TRBD2 may supply D (6 bases each). The V end lost 0 bases, the J end lost 6 bases, and 16 bases lay between the germline ends. The CDR3 covers 16 residues. Per germline, CDR1 SGHNT and CDR2 YYREEE (reference sequence). CDR3 nucleotide sequence: TGTGCCAGCAGCTTGGCGGTTCTGGGGGGCGGCAATGAGCAGTTCTTC. It codes for CASSLAVLGGGNEQFF.